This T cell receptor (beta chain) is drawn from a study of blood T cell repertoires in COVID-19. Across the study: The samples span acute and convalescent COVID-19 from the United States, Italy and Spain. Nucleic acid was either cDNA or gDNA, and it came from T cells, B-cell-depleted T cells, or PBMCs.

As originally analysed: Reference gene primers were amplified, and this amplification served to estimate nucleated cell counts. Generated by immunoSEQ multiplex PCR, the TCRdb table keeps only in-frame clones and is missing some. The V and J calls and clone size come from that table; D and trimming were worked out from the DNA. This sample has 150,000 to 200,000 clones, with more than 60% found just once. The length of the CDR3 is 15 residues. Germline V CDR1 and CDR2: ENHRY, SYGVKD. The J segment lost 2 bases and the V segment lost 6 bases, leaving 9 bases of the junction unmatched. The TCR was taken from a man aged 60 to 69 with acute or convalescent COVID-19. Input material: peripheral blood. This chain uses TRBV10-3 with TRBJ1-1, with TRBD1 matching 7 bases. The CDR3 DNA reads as TGTGCCATCAGACTACAGGGGACAGCCAACACTGAAGCTTTCTTT. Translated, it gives CAIRLQGTANTEAFF.